This TCR beta chain was obtained from a study of CXCR3-negative and CXCR3-positive naive CD8 T cells. Study-level points and caveats: Comparably high diversity was seen in both naive subsets, and much lower diversity in memory CD8+ cells. CXCR3-positive naive cells carried more hydrophobic TRB CDR3s than CXCR3-negative naive cells did. After cryopreservation, CXCR3 expression dropped partially; most assays used fresh PBMCs.

CDR1 and CDR2 (germline): MDHEN, SYDVKM. This CDR3 spans 16 amino acids. 5' RACE that incorporated UMI labels was used to prepare the TRB cDNA libraries. TCRdb reprocessed the 5' RACE reads, keeping one entry per CDR3 protein, no DNA. This table holds 130,000 to 150,000 distinct CDR3 sequences. Notes on this clonotype: As yet, its antigen is unknown.

The chain links TRBV28 to TRBJ1-5; the D call of TRBD1 rests on TCRdb alone, since no DNA is present to check it. Specimen: naive CXCR3+ CD8+ T cells from blood. Subset indicated: CD45RO-CCR7+CD27+CD95- naive CD8+ T cells expressing CXCR3 (TNR3+). The clonotype was recovered from a human donor in good health. Some clones in this sample may be carry-over from other donors' samples. The CDR3 loop reads CASSFQTTGKNQPQHF.